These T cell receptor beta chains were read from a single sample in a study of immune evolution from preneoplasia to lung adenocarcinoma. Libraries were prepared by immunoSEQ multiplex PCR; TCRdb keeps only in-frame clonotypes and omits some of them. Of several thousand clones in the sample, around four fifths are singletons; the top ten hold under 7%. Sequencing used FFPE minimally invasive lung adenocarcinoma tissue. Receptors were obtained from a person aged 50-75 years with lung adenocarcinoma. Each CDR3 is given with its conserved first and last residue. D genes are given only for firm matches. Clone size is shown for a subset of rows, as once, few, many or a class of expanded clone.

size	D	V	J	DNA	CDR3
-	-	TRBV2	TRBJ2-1	TGTGCCAGCAGTGAGTCGCTGCTAGATGAGCAGTTCTTC	CASSESLLDEQFF
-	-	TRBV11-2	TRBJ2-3	TGTGCCAGCAGCTTAGAGTCCCGAGATACGCAGTATTTT	CASSLESRDTQYF
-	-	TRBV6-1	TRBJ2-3	TGTGCCAGCAGTGAAAAAGGGGAGAGGGCGCAGTATTTT	CASSEKGERAQYF
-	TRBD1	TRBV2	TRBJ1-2	TGTGCCAGCAGTCGGGACAGAACATCATATGGCTACACCTTC	CASSRDRTSYGYTF
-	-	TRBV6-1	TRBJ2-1	TGTGCCAGCAGTGAAGCTGAGGACGGTCCGGGGGAGCAGTTCTTC	CASSEAEDGPGEQFF
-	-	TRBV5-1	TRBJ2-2	TGCGCCAGCAGCTTGCAGGGGGGAACCGGGGAGCTGTTTTTT	CASSLQGGTGELFF
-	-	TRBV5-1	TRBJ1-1	TGCGCCAGCAGCTTGGCAGGGGACTCTGCCACTGAAGCTTTCTTT	CASSLAGDSATEAFF
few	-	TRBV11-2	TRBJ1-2	TGTGCCAGCAGCTTAGGTGGAGGTTCCCACGGCTACACCTTC	CASSLGGGSHGYTF
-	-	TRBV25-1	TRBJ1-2	TGTGCCAGCAGTGCCCAGGGCGGGGGCTACACCTTC	CASSAQGGGYTF
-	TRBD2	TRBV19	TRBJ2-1	TGTGCCAGTAGTCCCCGAGTAGCGGGGGGGTACAATGAGCAGTTCTTC	CASSPRVAGGYNEQFF
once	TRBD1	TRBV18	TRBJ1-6	TGTGCCAGCTCCACCATGGGGGACAGAAATTCACCCCTCCACTTT	CASSTMGDRNSPLHF
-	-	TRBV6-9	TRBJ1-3	TGTGCCAGCAGTCCCGGGACACCCTCATGGTATTTT	CASSPGTPSWYF
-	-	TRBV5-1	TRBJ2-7	TGCGCCAGCGGCCGGGACGGAGACTCCTACGAGCAGTACTTC	CASGRDGDSYEQYF
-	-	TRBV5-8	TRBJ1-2	TGTGCCAGCAGCTGGGGTGGCTCACTGCTCTATGGCTACACCTTC	CASSWGGSLLYGYTF
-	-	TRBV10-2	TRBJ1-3	TGCGCCAGCAGTGCTACAGGGACCGGGGCCTCTGGAAACACCATATATTTT	CASSATGTGASGNTIYF
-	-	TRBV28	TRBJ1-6	TGTGCCAGCAGCCCCTCAGGGAATAAACATTCACCCCTCCACTTT	CASSPSGNKHSPLHF
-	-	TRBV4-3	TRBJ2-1	TGCGCCAGCAGGGCAGGATGGAGTAGCGACAATGAGCAGTTCTTC	CASRAGWSSDNEQFF
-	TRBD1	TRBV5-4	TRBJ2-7	TGTGCCAGCAGCCGGGGACAGGGGAAAGTCGAGCAGTACTTC	CASSRGQGKVEQYF
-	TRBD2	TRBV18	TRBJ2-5	TGTGCCAGCTCACCAGGAGCGGGGGGACTAAAAGAGACCCAGTACTTC	CASSPGAGGLKETQYF
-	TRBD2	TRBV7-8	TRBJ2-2	TGTGCCAGCACCACAGCGGGGGGCAGCACCGGGGAGCTGTTTTTT	CASTTAGGSTGELFF
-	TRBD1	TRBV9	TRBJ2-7	TGTGCCAGCAGCGCGACAGGGAGCTCCTACGAGCAGTACTTC	CASSATGSSYEQYF
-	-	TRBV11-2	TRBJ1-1	TGTGCCAGCAGCGGAGCGCTGAACACTGAAGCTTTCTTT	CASSGALNTEAFF
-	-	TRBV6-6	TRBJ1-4	TGTGCCAGCAGGATCGGGAGGGGAAATGAAAAACTGTTTTTT	CASRIGRGNEKLFF
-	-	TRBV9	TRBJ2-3	TGTGCCAGCAGCCTGGACGTAAGCACAGATACGCAGTATTTT	CASSLDVSTDTQYF
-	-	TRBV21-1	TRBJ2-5	TGTGCCAGCAAGGGGCGGGAGGGCGAAGAGACCCAGTACTTC	CASKGREGEETQYF
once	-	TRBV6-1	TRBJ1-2	TGTGCCAGCAGTGTGGGCCGGCTGGACTTGGGCTACACCTTC	CASSVGRLDLGYTF
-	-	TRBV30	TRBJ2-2	TGTGCCCATAAAGGACAGACGAACACCGGGGAGCTGTTTTTT	CAHKGQTNTGELFF
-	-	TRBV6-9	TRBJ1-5	TGTGCCAGCAGTCAGGGGCGCAATCAGCCCCAGCATTTT	CASSQGRNQPQHF
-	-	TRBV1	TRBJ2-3	TGCACCAGCAGCCAAGGAGACTGGTTCTCAGATACGCAGTATTTT	CTSSQGDWFSDTQYF
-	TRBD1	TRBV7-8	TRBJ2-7	TGTGCCAGCAGCTTCGACAGGGGTGGCGAGCAGTACTTC	CASSFDRGGEQYF
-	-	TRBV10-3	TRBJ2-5	TGTGCCATCAGCGCCGAGGGCCAAGAGACCCAGTACTTC	CAISAEGQETQYF